The clone carrying this TCR beta chain appeared many times. Its antigen is not identified. This entry is derived from a study of human T cells and chemical hapten exposure. Overall study: Patients, mostly women, had alopecia areata, alopecia totalis or alopecia universalis. Study-wide findings and caveats: A positive correlation with patch test score was shown by PT1 expanded TCR counts.

Regarding time point: patch test 1, 2 weeks after DPC sensitization. The treatment is: therapeutic diphenylcyclopropenone sensitization with weekly scalp DPC. Blood collection happened ahead of applying each patch test. TCRdb fed the RACE reads into MiXCR, producing one record per CDR3 protein. This sample has approximately 350,000 distinct CDR3 sequences; approximately 6.3% occur once, and the top ten carry 8.4%. The CDR3 has 14 amino acids. Germline CDR1 LGHNT, CDR2 FRNRAP. The J segment lost 2 bases and the V segment lost 11 bases, leaving 8 bases of the junction unmatched. The sample here was whole blood, taken in connection with sensitization to the hapten diphenylcyclopropenone (DPC). The chain combines TRBV12-5 with TRBJ2-3, with 9 positions matching TRBD2. The origin of this receptor is a woman aged 18-29 years with alopecia areata. Some clones in this sample may be carry-over from other donors' samples. The CDR3 here is CASQSGGLTDTQYF. Written as DNA, the CDR3 is TGTGCTTCTCAAAGCGGGGGGCTCACAGATACGCAGTATTTT.